The 30 T cell receptor beta chains given below trace back to one sample, sequenced in a study of blood T cell repertoires in COVID-19. The repertoire was sequenced with immunoSEQ multiplex PCR; TCRdb's copy has only in-frame clones and lacks some. The sample yields approximately 99,000 clones, approximately 86% seen once. Sequences were obtained from peripheral blood. The receptors here all came from a woman in her sixties in a cohort sampled during active or convalescent COVID-19.

This clone has just one count. V gene TRBV5-6 combines with J gene TRBJ2-7; TRBD2 aligns across 12 bases. V dropped 2 bases and J dropped 4; count of bases not matched to a gene: 1. In germline, CDR1 is SGHDT, CDR2 YYEEEE. The CDR3 totals 14 residues. In DNA form, the CDR3 reads TGTGCCAGCAGCTTAACTAGCGGGAGGTACGAGCAGTACTTC. As protein: CASSLTSGRYEQYF.

The chain uses TRBV28 and TRBJ2-5; 7 bases map to TRBD1. CDR3 size: 14 residues. Germline V lookup: CDR1 MDHEN, CDR2 SYDVKM. V dropped 3 bases and J dropped 3; count of bases not matched to a gene: 4. This CDR3 is CASSFWGQKETQYF. The CDR3 bases are TGTGCCAGCAGTTTCTGGGGACAGAAAGAGACCCAGTACTTC.

This chain joins TRBV4-1 and TRBJ1-3; D unresolved. With 4 bases removed from V and 0 bases from J, the gap between germline ends came to 13 bases. Germline V gene data show CDR1 as MGHRA and CDR2 as YSYEKL. The CDR3 covers 16 residues. The CDR3 loop is CASSLTPRDSGNTIYF. CDR3 sequence (DNA): TGCGCCAGCAGCCTCACACCTCGGGACTCTGGAAACACCATATATTTT.

This rearrangement joins TRBV6-6 to TRBJ2-7, with 10 bases aligning to TRBD2. Per the germline V gene, CDR1 is MNHNY and CDR2 is SVGAGI (reference sequence). V trimming: 2 bases; J trimming: 2 bases; junction bases outside the gene matches: 3. There are 15 residues in the CDR3. The CDR3 region is CASSYGTSATYEQYF. Written as DNA, the CDR3 is TGTGCCAGCAGTTACGGGACTAGCGCAACCTACGAGCAGTACTTC.

The J gene is TRBJ1-4, the V gene TRBV30, with a weak D call TRBD1 (6 bases). Trimming shortened V by 7 bases and J by 4 bases, and 13 bases separated the two germline ends. CDR3 length equals 13 residues. In germline, CDR1 is GTSNPN, CDR2 SVGIG (reference sequence). CDR3 in amino acids: CASSGTFNEKLFF. The DNA for the CDR3 is TGTGCCTCCTCCGGGACATTTAATGAAAAACTGTTTTTT.

The chain carries TRBV10-3 and TRBJ2-5; the match to TRBD2 covers 8 bases. The CDR3 is 15 residues long. The ends lost 10 bases at V and 2 bases at J; junction bases unmatched: 12. CDR1 and CDR2 from the germline V gene are ENHRY and SYGVKD. CDR3 nucleotides: TGTGCCACTTCTAGAATGGCGGGGGGACAAGAGACCCAGTACTTC. This codes for CATSRMAGGQETQYF.

The rearrangement uses TRBV5-1 and TRBJ2-5; TRBD1 is a possible D gene (6 bases). This CDR3 is 14 amino acids long. The germline V and J ends were trimmed by 8 bases and 2 bases, with 16 bases remaining between them. Germline assignment: CDR1 SGHRS and CDR2 YFSETQ. This CDR3 is CASSTGSGQETQYF. The CDR3 DNA reads TGCGCCAGTTCAACAGGGTCGGGACAAGAGACCCAGTACTTC.

This clone has just a few counts. The rearrangement links TRBV4-2 to TRBJ2-4; tentatively, D is TRBD2 (5 bases). With 1 base removed from V and 7 bases from J, the gap between germline ends came to 8 bases. This CDR3 has 13 residues. Germline V gene lookup returns CDR1 LGHNA and CDR2 YNFKEQ. CDR3 region: CASSQVPGNIQYF. The CDR3 bases are TGTGCCAGCAGCCAAGTTCCGGGGAACATTCAGTACTTC.

This clone appeared a single time. The genes are TRBV5-1 and TRBJ1-2, with TRBD1 matching over 8 bases. The V and J ends lost 1 base and 3 bases, in that order; junction bases with no gene match: 14. There are 18 residues in the CDR3. CDR1 and CDR2 (germline): SGHRS, YFSETQ. The CDR3 sequence is CASSLRADRVRLDYGYTF. CDR3 sequence (DNA): TGCGCCAGCAGCTTGCGAGCGGACAGGGTCAGGTTGGACTATGGCTACACCTTC.

For the CDR3, the DNA is TGTGCCAGCTCACCAACGGGACAGCTCTACGAGCAGTACTTC. This sequence encodes CASSPTGQLYEQYF. The chain is built from TRBV18 and TRBJ2-7; 7 nucleotides match TRBD1. The J segment lost 3 bases and the V segment lost 2 bases, leaving 4 bases of the junction unmatched. Germline lookup yields CDR1 KGHSH and CDR2 LQKENI. The length of the CDR3 is 14 residues.

For the CDR3, the DNA is TGTGCCAGCAGTGAAAGAGCGTCCGGGATCCAGTTGGACGAGCAGTACTTC. Amino acid sequence: CASSERASGIQLDEQYF. The chain has TRBV25-1 and TRBJ2-7; D may be TRBD2 (5 bases). CDR1 MGHDK and CDR2 SYGVNS come from the germline V gene. The CDR3 is 17 amino acids. Between the trimmed V and J ends, which lost 2 bases and 5 bases, there was a span of 22 bases.

J is TRBJ2-5 and V is TRBV5-1, with D tentatively TRBD1 (5 bases). CDR1 is SGHRS, CDR2 YFSETQ, per germline. The CDR3 runs to 15 residues. Trimming cost V 0 bases and J 1 base, with 10 bases left between them. The CDR3 bases are TGCGCCAGCAGCTTGGCCGTGGGGCCCCAAGAGACCCAGTACTTC. Its translation: CASSLAVGPQETQYF.

This chain joins TRBV5-1 and TRBJ1-1; no clear D. The CDR3 consists of 14 residues. Germline CDR1 and CDR2: SGHRS and YFSETQ. Trimming pared 2 bases from V and 0 bases from J, leaving 8 bases between. The DNA for the CDR3 is TGCGCCAGCAGCTTTGGGCAGCTGAACACTGAAGCTTTCTTT. Protein: CASSFGQLNTEAFF.

The CDR3 loop reads CATQAGASYEQYF. In DNA form, the CDR3 reads TGTGCCACCCAAGCGGGAGCCTCCTACGAGCAGTACTTC. The chain is built from TRBV27 and TRBJ2-7; 8 bases match TRBD2. V gave up 10 bases and J gave up 0 bases; unmatched junction bases: 5. The germline V gene has CDR1 MNHEY and CDR2 SMNVEV (reference sequence). This CDR3 has 13 residues.

This clone came up once. The chain uses TRBV7-3 and TRBJ1-2; TRBD1 agrees at 7 bases. Germline V gene sequence: CDR1 SGHTA, CDR2 FQGTGA. After removal of 5 bases from V and 6 bases from J, the junction contained 12 bases not matched to a gene. This CDR3 spans 15 amino acids. The CDR3 DNA follows: TGTGCCAGCAGCACCTCCGGGACAGCGGGAGATGGCTACACCTTC. Protein: CASSTSGTAGDGYTF.

The genes are TRBV12-1 and TRBJ2-1; the table's D call of TRBD2 was not tested on the DNA. TRBV12-1 is flagged as a pseudogene. The CDR3 consists of 17 residues. The CDR3 sequence: CASSLRLAVVSYNEQFF. Here the CDR3 DNA reads TGTGCCAGCAGCTTGAGACTAGCGGTCGTCTCCTACAATGAGCAGTTCTTC.

The chain employs TRBV24-1 and TRBJ2-6; weak D call: TRBD2 (5 bases). Trimming took 6 bases from V and 2 from J, leaving 10 bases between them. Germline-derived CDR1 and CDR2 are KGHDR and SFDVKD. The CDR3 contains 15 residues. The CDR3 loop reads CATSRGSAGANVLTF. CDR3 in DNA: TGTGCCACCAGTAGAGGGTCGGCTGGGGCCAACGTCCTGACTTTC.

The chain carries TRBV27 and TRBJ1-1; 7 bases are shared with TRBD1. Germline values: CDR1 MNHEY, CDR2 SMNVEV (reference sequence). V shed 0 bases and J 5 bases; nucleotides not matched to a gene: 3. This CDR3 comprises 14 residues. The CDR3 DNA sequence: TGTGCCAGCAGTTTATCAACAGGGGAGACTGAAGCTTTCTTT. Protein product: CASSLSTGETEAFF.

This chain connects TRBV6-1 to TRBJ1-5; possible D gene TRBD1, 6 bases. Trimming cost V 4 bases and J 9 bases, with 22 bases left between them. This CDR3 is built from 16 residues. Germline assignment: CDR1 MNHNS and CDR2 SASEGT. The CDR3 protein is CASSASGVGGGGPQHF. The CDR3 bases are TGTGCCAGCAGTGCCTCAGGGGTCGGTGGGGGTGGGCCCCAGCATTTT.

The chain links TRBV9 to TRBJ2-1, with D uncertain. The V end was cut by 0 bases, the J end by 2 bases, with 9 bases between. From germline, CDR1 is SGDLS and CDR2 YYNGEE. This CDR3 has 15 amino acids. The chain's CDR3 is CASSVGSPAYNEQFF. The DNA for the CDR3 is TGTGCCAGCAGCGTAGGTTCCCCAGCCTACAATGAGCAGTTCTTC.

The chain carries TRBV12-5 and TRBJ1-2; D may be TRBD1 (6 bases). Between the trimmed V and J ends, which lost 4 bases and 6 bases, there was a span of 24 bases. Looked up from germline, CDR1 is LGHNT and CDR2 is FRNRAP. CDR3 size: 17 residues. CDR3 sequence reads: CASGYDGTQPHQDGYTF. CDR3 in DNA: TGTGCTAGTGGTTATGACGGGACACAGCCCCACCAGGATGGCTACACCTTC.

The chain is built from TRBV11-2 and TRBJ1-1; TRBD1 might be the D (6 bases). The CDR3 is made up of 14 amino acids. CDR1 and CDR2 (germline): SGHAT, FQNNGV. Trimming cost V 2 bases and J 11 bases, with 18 bases left between them. The DNA for the CDR3 is TGTGCCAGCAGCTTATTGGGGTTTGACCAGGGGGCTTTCTTT. Protein: CASSLLGFDQGAFF.

CDR3 protein: CASSALDRPNEKLFF. The CDR3 coding sequence is TGTGCCAGCAGCGCGCTGGACAGGCCTAATGAAAAACTGTTTTTT. The V gene is TRBV9, the J gene TRBJ1-4, with 7 bases identical to TRBD1. The CDR3 is 15 residues long. Germline V CDR1 and CDR2: SGDLS, YYNGEE. Trimming cost V 3 bases and J 3 bases; bases outside gene matches: 5.

The V and J genes are TRBV19 and TRBJ1-2; TRBD1 matches 10 bases. This CDR3 is built from 14 residues. The V and J ends lost 7 bases and 5 bases, in that order; junction bases with no gene match: 7. CDR1 is LNHDA and CDR2 is SQIVND in the germline V gene (reference sequence). The DNA of the CDR3 is TGTGCCAGTACCCGGGACAGGGGCAGGTATGGCTACACCTTC. It translates to CASTRDRGRYGYTF.

The chain carries TRBV7-2 and TRBJ2-7; 7 bases match TRBD1. CDR1 SGHTA and CDR2 FQGNSA come from the germline V gene. The CDR3 totals 15 residues. V lost 3 bases, J lost 3 bases, and 8 bases stayed unmatched. The chain's CDR3 is CASSLFRDRFYEQYF. CDR3 nucleotide sequence: TGTGCCAGCAGCTTGTTCCGGGACAGATTCTACGAGCAGTACTTC.

This clone was seen only a few times. J is TRBJ2-5 and V is TRBV3-1 (or the pseudogene TRBV3-2), with 10 bases identical to TRBD2. The junction had 1 base not matched to a gene; V was cut back by 4 bases and J by 5 bases. This CDR3 comprises 13 residues. Per germline, CDR1 LGHDT and CDR2 YNNKEL (reference sequence). CDR3 region: CASSLSGGETQYF. CDR3 nucleotide sequence: TGTGCCAGCAGCCTTAGCGGGGGGGAGACCCAGTACTTC.

The V call is TRBV21-1, the J call TRBJ1-2. TRBV21-1 is a recognized pseudogene. The CDR3 consists of 13 residues. The CDR3 DNA is TGTGCCAGCAGCCGGGGTTATCCCCATGGCTACACCTTC. It specifies CASSRGYPHGYTF.

The CDR3 loop reads CASSSSPQGQSNTEAFF. For the CDR3, the DNA is TGCGCCAGCAGCTCTTCACCTCAGGGACAGAGTAACACTGAAGCTTTCTTT. This chain connects TRBV5-1 to TRBJ1-1, with 7 positions matching TRBD1. CDR1 and CDR2 (germline): SGHRS, YFSETQ. This CDR3 is 17 amino acids long. V lost 3 bases to trimming and J lost 2 bases; unmatched junction nucleotides: 13.

The V and J genes are TRBV30 and TRBJ1-1, with unresolved D. V dropped 0 bases and J dropped 5 bases, with 10 bases sitting between them. The CDR3 has 13 residues. Germline CDR1 GTSNPN, CDR2 SVGIG (reference sequence). The CDR3 DNA is TGTGCCTGGAGTGTATACGGAGGGACTGAAGCTTTCTTT. It codes for CAWSVYGGTEAFF.

The V call is TRBV24-1, the J call TRBJ2-7, with D perhaps matching TRBD1 (6 bases). Trimming stripped 9 bases from V and 4 bases from J, with 18 bases between. This CDR3 spans 14 amino acids. In germline, CDR1 is KGHDR, CDR2 SFDVKD. The CDR3 DNA sequence: TGTGCCACCCAAGCCGGGACACGGTCGTACGAGCAGTACTTC. Its translation is CATQAGTRSYEQYF.